These 32 T cell receptor beta chains were all obtained from the same sample, sequenced in a study of T cell clonotyping in hematopoietic cell transplantation. Generated by immunoSEQ multiplex PCR, the TCRdb table keeps only in-frame clones and is missing some. The sample includes roughly 50,000 clones, 80% to 90% of them seen just once. This sample's time point: recipient sample about 28 days before transplant, after cytoreduction. The starting material was peripheral blood mononuclear cells, obtained before stem cell transplant. The receptors originated from a man between 60 and 70 years old with biphenotypic leukemia. Some clones in this sample may be carry-over from other donors' samples.

The chain links TRBV27 to TRBJ2-7; D not resolved. Germline-derived CDR1 and CDR2 are MNHEY and SMNVEV (reference sequence). The V end was cut by 2 bases, the J end by 7 bases, with 12 bases between. The CDR3 loop spans 13 amino acids. Written as DNA, the CDR3 is TGTGCCAGCAGTTTAGGCCCCTTGAGAGAGCAGTACTTC. This translates into CASSLGPLREQYF.

The chain has TRBV2 and TRBJ2-7, with TRBD2 as a possible D gene (5 bases). The CDR3 has 15 amino acids. V was clipped by 7 bases and J by 3 bases, with 19 bases between them. Germline assignment: CDR1 SNHLY and CDR2 FYNNEI. DNA for the CDR3: TGTGCCAGCATCAAGGAAGTTCCCGGGGTCTACGAGCAGTACTTC. Residues: CASIKEVPGVYEQYF.

The sample holds one count of this clone. The rearrangement uses TRBV27 and TRBJ1-1; D is unclear. V was clipped by 8 bases and J by 3 bases, with 16 bases between them. The germline V gene has CDR1 MNHEY and CDR2 SMNVEV (reference sequence). This CDR3 contains 14 residues. The CDR3 DNA is TGTGCCAGCTACCCAGGTTCCCGGTACACTGAAGCTTTCTTT. Protein sequence: CASYPGSRYTEAFF.

This clone was seen a few times. The chain combines TRBV6-6 with TRBJ1-5; perhaps TRBD1 as D (5 bases). CDR1 MNHNY and CDR2 SVGAGI come from the germline V gene (reference sequence). The V gene lost 6 bases and the J gene lost 0 bases, with 15 bases spanning the gap. This CDR3 comprises 16 residues. The CDR3 DNA is TGTGCCAGCAGAACGGACACAACTTATAGCAATCAGCCCCAGCATTTT. This codes for CASRTDTTYSNQPQHF.

The chain has TRBV7-2 and TRBJ1-5; D uncertain. Germline V gene lookup returns CDR1 SGHTA and CDR2 FQGNSA. Trimming cost V 1 base and J 7 bases, with 8 bases left between them. The CDR3 is 13 residues long. Here the CDR3 DNA reads TGTGCCAGCAGCTTAGAAATGTTCCAGCCCCAGCATTTT. It translates to CASSLEMFQPQHF.

The rearrangement links TRBV5-1 to TRBJ2-7, with 13 nucleotides matching TRBD2. The length of the CDR3 is 17 residues. Germline CDR1 SGHRS, CDR2 YFSETQ. V was clipped by 4 bases and J by 3 bases; unmatched bases: 10. The CDR3 DNA sequence: TGCGCCAGCAGCAACGGACCGGGACTAGCGGGAATCTACGAGCAGTACTTC. It specifies CASSNGPGLAGIYEQYF.

V is TRBV30 and J is TRBJ1-1; D gene uncertain. The CDR3 consists of 15 residues. Germline CDR1 and CDR2: GTSNPN and SVGIG (reference sequence). Trimming took 0 bases from V and 3 from J, leaving 14 bases between them. The CDR3 nucleotides are TGTGCCTGGAGTGTAAGCCTGACTGAGCACACTGAAGCTTTCTTT. It specifies CAWSVSLTEHTEAFF.

The gene calls are TRBV28 and TRBJ1-3; weak D call: TRBD1 (6 bases). The CDR3 extends over 15 amino acids. V lost 8 bases to trimming and J lost 0 bases, with 14 bases between them. CDR1 MDHEN and CDR2 SYDVKM come from the germline V gene. CDR3 nucleotides: TGTGCCAGCCATCGGGGGGCATACTCTGGAAACACCATATATTTT. It is translated as CASHRGAYSGNTIYF.

The chain combines TRBV5-6 with TRBJ2-3; no definite D call. Per the germline V gene, CDR1 is SGHDT and CDR2 is YYEEEE. This CDR3 is 13 amino acids long. The V end lost 3 bases, the J end lost 6 bases, and 11 bases lay between the germline ends. In DNA, the CDR3 is TGTGCCAGCAGCTACCCTTCGGGTGATACGCAGTATTTT. The encoded protein is CASSYPSGDTQYF. The variable domain in full, with the rest retrieved from reference TRBV5-6 and TRBJ2-3, is DAGVTQSPTHLIKTRGQQVTLRCSPKSGHDTVSWYQQALGQGPQFIFQYYEEEERQRGNFPDRFSGHQFPNYSSELNVNALLLGDSALYLCASSYPSGDTQYFGPGTRLTVL.

The chain uses TRBV28 and TRBJ1-1, with D possibly TRBD1 on 6 matching bases. CDR3 length: 11 residues. The V gene's germline CDR1 is MDHEN and CDR2 SYDVKM. Between the trimmed V and J ends, which lost 5 bases and 10 bases, there was a span of 11 bases. The CDR3 DNA reads as TGTGCCAGCAGTACAGGGTTAAGAGCTTTCTTT. Translating gives CASSTGLRAFF.

This chain connects TRBV2 to TRBJ2-7; the D is unclear. Germline assignment: CDR1 SNHLY and CDR2 FYNNEI. V dropped 5 bases and J dropped 2 bases, with 16 bases sitting between them. This CDR3 spans 15 amino acids. CDR3 protein: CASSTDIDTTYEQYF. CDR3 bases: TGTGCCAGCAGTACCGACATTGACACAACCTACGAGCAGTACTTC. Full variable domain (missing parts from reference TRBV2 and TRBJ2-7): EPEVTQTPSHQVTQMGQEVILRCVPISNHLYFYWYRQILGQKVEFLVSFYNNEISEKSEIFDDQFSVERPDGSNFTLKIRSTKLEDSAMYFCASSTDIDTTYEQYFGPGTRLTVT.

The chain is built from TRBV30 and TRBJ1-4, with D uncertain. The V gene lost 2 bases and the J gene lost 8 bases, with 21 bases spanning the gap. Germline loops: CDR1 GTSNPN, CDR2 SVGIG (reference sequence). The CDR3 runs 16 residues. The CDR3 sequence is CAWSRYKQLLYEKLFF. CDR3 nucleotides: TGTGCCTGGAGTCGTTACAAGCAACTCCTGTACGAAAAACTGTTTTTT.

This chain joins TRBV5-1 and TRBJ2-3; 8 bases are a match to TRBD1. Germline CDR1 is SGHRS and CDR2 is YFSETQ. The CDR3 is 14 residues long. V lost 5 bases, J lost 5 bases, and 7 bases stayed unmatched. The DNA of the CDR3 is TGCGCCAGCAGTCCCGGGACAGGAAAAGATACGCAGTATTTT. It yields the protein CASSPGTGKDTQYF.

This chain connects TRBV30 to TRBJ2-3, with D perhaps given as TRBD1 or TRBD2 (5 bases each). CDR1 is GTSNPN, CDR2 SVGIG, per germline (reference sequence). V lost 5 bases, J lost 2 bases, and 14 bases lay in between. The CDR3 extends over 14 amino acids. Written as DNA, the CDR3 is TGTGCCTGGCGGGACCCCACCCTCACAGATACGCAGTATTTT. Translation: CAWRDPTLTDTQYF.

The chain joins TRBV6-1 to TRBJ2-7; TRBD1 agrees at 8 bases. Trimming at V came to 4 bases and at J to 2 bases, leaving 7 bases not matched to a gene. There are 15 residues in the CDR3. CDR1 MNHNS and CDR2 SASEGT come from the germline V gene. The DNA of the CDR3 is TGTGCCAGCAGTGCGACAGGGGAAACTGCCTACGAGCAGTACTTC. Its translation: CASSATGETAYEQYF.

This clone was seen a few times. The CDR3 protein is CASTPDRVLNIQYF. CDR3 sequence (DNA): TGTGCCAGCACGCCGGACAGGGTACTAAACATTCAGTACTTC. The rearrangement links TRBV7-2 to TRBJ2-4, with 8 nucleotides matching TRBD1. Germline V CDR1 and CDR2: SGHTA, FQGNSA. V trimming: 7 bases; J trimming: 6 bases; junction bases outside the gene matches: 8. The CDR3 loop spans 14 amino acids.

The V and J genes are TRBV5-1 and TRBJ2-3; 8 nucleotides agree with TRBD1. CDR3 length: 16 residues. J lost 3 bases, V lost 4 bases, and 10 bases had no gene match. In germline, CDR1 is SGHRS, CDR2 YFSETQ. The DNA of the CDR3 is TGCGCCAGCAGCCACGGACAGGGTGTGAGAACAGATACGCAGTATTTT. Its protein is CASSHGQGVRTDTQYF.

J is TRBJ1-2 and V is TRBV28; TRBD1 might be the D (6 bases). Germline lookup yields CDR1 MDHEN and CDR2 SYDVKM. V was pared by 4 bases and J by 7 bases, with 10 bases between. The CDR3 runs 12 residues. The CDR3 protein is CASSSNRVGYTF. CDR3 DNA: TGTGCCAGCAGTTCCAACAGGGTTGGCTACACCTTC.

The chain employs TRBV28 and TRBJ1-2, with D possibly matching TRBD1 (5 bases). V lost 4 bases, J lost 0 bases, and 12 bases lay in between. CDR1 is MDHEN and CDR2 is SYDVKM in the germline V gene. This CDR3 is built from 15 residues. As DNA, the CDR3 is TGTGCCAGCAGTTCCCAGGGTACGGCTAACTATGGCTACACCTTC. The encoded protein is CASSSQGTANYGYTF.

This clone was detected a few times. The rearrangement uses TRBV6-1 and TRBJ2-7; no clear D. The V gene's germline CDR1 is MNHNS and CDR2 SASEGT. The V end was cut by 5 bases, the J end by 4 bases, with 12 bases between. This CDR3 contains 13 residues. The CDR3 sequence is CASSPTLPYEQYF. Here the CDR3 DNA reads TGTGCCAGCAGTCCTACCCTGCCTTACGAGCAGTACTTC.

The chain links TRBV30 to TRBJ2-3, with 7 bases that match TRBD1. CDR1 and CDR2 (germline): GTSNPN, SVGIG (reference sequence). The V and J ends lost 8 bases and 1 base, in that order; junction bases with no gene match: 9. This CDR3 region has 14 residues. CDR3 nucleotide sequence: TGTGCCGGGGGAACAGGGGAAGGCACAGATACGCAGTATTTT. This encodes CAGGTGEGTDTQYF.

The table lists this clone with a few counts. The chain recombines TRBV10-2 with TRBJ2-7, with 7 bases identical to TRBD1. The trim removed 10 bases at V and 2 bases at J, leaving 8 bases unmatched. The CDR3 length is 13 residues. The germline V gene encodes CDR1 WSHSY and CDR2 SAAADI. The DNA for the CDR3 is TGCGCCACCAGGGGGAAGGGCGCCTACGAGCAGTACTTC. This encodes CATRGKGAYEQYF.

CDR3 sequence reads: CASSDEAAGDQDTQYF. The CDR3 bases are TGTGCCAGCAGTGACGAGGCCGCGGGAGATCAAGATACGCAGTATTTT. J is TRBJ2-3 and V is TRBV28; the match to TRBD2 covers 7 bases. CDR1 is MDHEN and CDR2 is SYDVKM in the germline V gene. The CDR3 length is 16 residues. Trimming cost V 5 bases and J 5 bases; bases outside gene matches: 13.

The V call is TRBV7-6, the J call TRBJ2-4; a weak D match, TRBD1 (5 bases). CDR1 is SGHVS, CDR2 FNYEAQ, per germline. Trimming took 1 base from V and 6 from J, leaving 10 bases between them. CDR3 length: 14 amino acids. The CDR3 loop reads CASSLGQGGNIQYF. CDR3 coding DNA: TGTGCCAGCAGCTTAGGGCAGGGTGGAAACATTCAGTACTTC.

V usage is TRBV7-9 and J usage is TRBJ1-4; D remains unclear. The V end lost 2 bases, the J end lost 6 bases, and 13 bases lay between the germline ends. CDR1 and CDR2 (germline): SEHNR, FQNEAQ (reference sequence). The CDR3 loop spans 15 amino acids. CDR3 amino acids: CASSLSATYDEKLFF. The CDR3 nucleotides are TGTGCCAGCAGCTTATCAGCTACATATGATGAAAAACTGTTTTTT.

The chain carries TRBV28 and TRBJ2-7; 8 bases align to TRBD1. Trimming removed 1 base from V and 3 bases from J; junction bases left unmatched: 5. CDR1 is MDHEN and CDR2 is SYDVKM in the germline V gene. The CDR3 consists of 15 residues. The DNA of the CDR3 is TGTGCCAGCAGTTTATATCCCGGACAGGGCTACGAGCAGTACTTC. Translated: CASSLYPGQGYEQYF.

This chain joins TRBV19 and TRBJ2-6; a possible D gene is TRBD1 (5 bases). This CDR3 is built from 17 residues. CDR1 is LNHDA and CDR2 is SQIVND in the germline V gene (reference sequence). The germline V and J ends were trimmed by 6 bases and 1 base, with 16 bases remaining between them. The CDR3 region has the DNA TGTGCCAGTAGCCCACCCCCAGGGCAGTCTGGGGCCAACGTCCTGACTTTC. Translating gives CASSPPPGQSGANVLTF.

J is TRBJ2-3 and V is TRBV5-8; D is unresolved. The germline CDR1 and CDR2 sequences are SGHTS and YDEGEE. This CDR3 contains 14 residues. The V end was cut by 2 bases, the J end by 8 bases, with 15 bases between. The CDR3 region is CASSFGVRAVTQYF. Written as DNA, the CDR3 is TGTGCCAGCAGCTTCGGTGTCCGGGCCGTTACGCAGTATTTT.

This chain connects TRBV5-8 to TRBJ1-1; D gene uncertain. This CDR3 has 19 residues. V lost 1 base to trimming and J lost 3 bases, with 25 bases between them. Germline V gives CDR1 SGHTS, CDR2 YDEGEE. CDR3 amino acids: CASSLRRRHLEGEDTEAFF. The CDR3 DNA sequence: TGTGCCAGCAGCTTGAGAAGGCGGCACCTTGAAGGTGAGGACACTGAAGCTTTCTTT.

A single count supports this clone. The rearrangement uses TRBV7-2 and TRBJ2-3, with D possibly being TRBD2 (5 bases). The V end lost 10 bases, the J end lost 6 bases, and 17 bases lay between the germline ends. The CDR3 runs 13 residues. The germline CDR1 and CDR2 sequences are SGHTA and FQGNSA. The CDR3 reads CATQLDRGDTQYF. The CDR3 DNA reads TGTGCCACCCAGCTTGACCGCGGGGATACGCAGTATTTT.

The V and J genes are TRBV13 and TRBJ1-1, with unresolved D. The germline gives CDR1 PRHDT, CDR2 FYEKMQ (reference sequence). CDR3 length: 15 residues. Deletions cut 2 bases from V and 3 bases from J, with 13 bases between. The CDR3 DNA reads as TGTGCCAGCAGCTTATTCGGGCTCAAGGACACTGAAGCTTTCTTT. Translated: CASSLFGLKDTEAFF.

This sequence joins TRBV28 and TRBJ1-2, with D tentatively TRBD1 (5 bases). Trimming cost V 5 bases and J 5 bases, with 15 bases left between them. The CDR3 is made up of 14 amino acids. Germline-derived CDR1 and CDR2 are MDHEN and SYDVKM. The CDR3 loop is CASSTDRRRYGYTF. The CDR3 DNA follows: TGTGCCAGCAGTACCGACAGACGGAGATATGGCTACACCTTC.